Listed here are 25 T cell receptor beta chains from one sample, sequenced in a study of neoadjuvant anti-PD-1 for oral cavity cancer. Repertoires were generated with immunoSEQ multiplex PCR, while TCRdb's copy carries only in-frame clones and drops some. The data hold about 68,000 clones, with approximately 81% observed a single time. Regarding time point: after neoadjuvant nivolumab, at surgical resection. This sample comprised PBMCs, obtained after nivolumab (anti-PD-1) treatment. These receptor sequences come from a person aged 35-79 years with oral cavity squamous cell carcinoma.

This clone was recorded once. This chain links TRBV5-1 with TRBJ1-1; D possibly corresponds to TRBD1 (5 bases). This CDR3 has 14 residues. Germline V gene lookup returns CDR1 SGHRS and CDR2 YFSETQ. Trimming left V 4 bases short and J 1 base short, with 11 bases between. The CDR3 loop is CASSARTGNTEAFF. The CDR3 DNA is TGCGCCAGCAGCGCGCGAACAGGGAACACTGAAGCTTTCTTT.

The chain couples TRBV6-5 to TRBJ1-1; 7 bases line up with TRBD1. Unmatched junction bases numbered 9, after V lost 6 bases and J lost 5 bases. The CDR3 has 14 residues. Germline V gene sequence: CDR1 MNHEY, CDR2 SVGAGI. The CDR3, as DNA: TGTGCCAGCAGACGTGACAGGGCATGGACTGAAGCTTTCTTT. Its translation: CASRRDRAWTEAFF.

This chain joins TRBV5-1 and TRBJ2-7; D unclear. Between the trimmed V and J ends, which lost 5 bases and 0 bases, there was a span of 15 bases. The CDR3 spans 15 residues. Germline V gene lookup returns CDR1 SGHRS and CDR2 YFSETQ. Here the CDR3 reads CASRIDPASSYEQYF. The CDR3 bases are TGCGCCAGCAGGATTGACCCAGCAAGCTCCTACGAGCAGTACTTC.

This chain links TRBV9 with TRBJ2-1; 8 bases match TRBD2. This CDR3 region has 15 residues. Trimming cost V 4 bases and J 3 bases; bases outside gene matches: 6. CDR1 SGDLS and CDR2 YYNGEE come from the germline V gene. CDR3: CASSTREGFYNEQFF. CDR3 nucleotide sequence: TGTGCCAGCAGCACACGGGAGGGCTTCTACAATGAGCAGTTCTTC.

DNA of the CDR3: TGTGCCAGCAGTTTAAGAGGCGGGACAGGGGGAAACTCTGGAAACACCATATATTTT. Translating gives CASSLRGGTGGNSGNTIYF. V gene TRBV27 combines with J gene TRBJ1-3, with 11 bases that match TRBD1. CDR1 is MNHEY, CDR2 SMNVEV, per germline (reference sequence). With 2 bases clipped from V and 0 bases from J, the junction kept 9 bases outside the gene matches. The CDR3 is 19 amino acids.

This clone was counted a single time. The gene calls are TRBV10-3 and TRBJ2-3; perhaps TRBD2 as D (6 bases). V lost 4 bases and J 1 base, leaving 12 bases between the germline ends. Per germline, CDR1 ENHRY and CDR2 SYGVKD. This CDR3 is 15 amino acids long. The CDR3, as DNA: TGTGCCATCAGTGTCAGCCCGGGAGGCACAGATACGCAGTATTTT. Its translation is CAISVSPGGTDTQYF.

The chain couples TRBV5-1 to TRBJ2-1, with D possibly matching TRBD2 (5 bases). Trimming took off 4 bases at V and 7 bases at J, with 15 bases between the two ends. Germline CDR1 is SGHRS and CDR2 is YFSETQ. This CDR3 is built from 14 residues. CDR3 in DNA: TGCGCCAGCAGCGTACCCTCTAGCAGTAATGAGCAGTTCTTC. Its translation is CASSVPSSSNEQFF.

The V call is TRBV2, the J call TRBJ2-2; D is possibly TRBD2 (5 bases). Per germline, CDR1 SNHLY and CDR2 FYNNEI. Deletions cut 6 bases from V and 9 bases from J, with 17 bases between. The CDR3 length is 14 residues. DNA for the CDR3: TGTGCCAGCAGAACCTCTGGCGGGTTCAGGGAGCTGTTTTTT. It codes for CASRTSGGFRELFF.

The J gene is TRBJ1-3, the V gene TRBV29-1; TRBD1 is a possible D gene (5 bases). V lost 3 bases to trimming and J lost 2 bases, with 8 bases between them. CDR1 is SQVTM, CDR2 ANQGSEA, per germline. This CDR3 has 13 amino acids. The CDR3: CSVDVGAGNTIYF. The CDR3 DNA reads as TGCAGCGTTGACGTAGGGGCTGGAAACACCATATATTTT.

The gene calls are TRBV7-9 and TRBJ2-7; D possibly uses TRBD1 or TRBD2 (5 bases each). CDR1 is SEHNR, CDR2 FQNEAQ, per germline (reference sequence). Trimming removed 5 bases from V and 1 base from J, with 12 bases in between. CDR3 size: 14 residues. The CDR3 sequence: CASSRRDESYEQYF. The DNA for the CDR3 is TGTGCCAGCAGCCGTAGGGACGAGTCCTACGAGCAGTACTTC.

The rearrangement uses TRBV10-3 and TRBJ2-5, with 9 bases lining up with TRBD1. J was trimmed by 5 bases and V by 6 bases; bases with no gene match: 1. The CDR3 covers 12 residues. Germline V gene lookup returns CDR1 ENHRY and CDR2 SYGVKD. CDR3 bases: TGTGCCATCAGAGGACAGGGGGAGACCCAGTACTTC. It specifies CAIRGQGETQYF.

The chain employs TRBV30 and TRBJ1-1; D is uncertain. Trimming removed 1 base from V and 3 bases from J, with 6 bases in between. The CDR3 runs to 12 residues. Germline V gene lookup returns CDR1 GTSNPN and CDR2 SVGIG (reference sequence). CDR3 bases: TGTGCCTGGAGTGGGCCATACACTGAAGCTTTCTTT. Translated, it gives CAWSGPYTEAFF.

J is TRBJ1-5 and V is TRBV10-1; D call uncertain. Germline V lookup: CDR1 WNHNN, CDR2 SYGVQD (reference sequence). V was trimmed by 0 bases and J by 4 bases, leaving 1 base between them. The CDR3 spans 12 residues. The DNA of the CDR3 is TGCGCCAGCAGTGAGTCTAATCAGCCCCAGCATTTT. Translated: CASSESNQPQHF.

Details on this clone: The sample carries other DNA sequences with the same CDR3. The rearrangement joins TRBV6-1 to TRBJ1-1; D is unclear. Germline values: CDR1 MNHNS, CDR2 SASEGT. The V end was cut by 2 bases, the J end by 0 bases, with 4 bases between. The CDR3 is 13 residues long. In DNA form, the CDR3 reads TGTGCCAGCAGTGAATCGGTGAACACTGAAGCTTTCTTT. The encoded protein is CASSESVNTEAFF.

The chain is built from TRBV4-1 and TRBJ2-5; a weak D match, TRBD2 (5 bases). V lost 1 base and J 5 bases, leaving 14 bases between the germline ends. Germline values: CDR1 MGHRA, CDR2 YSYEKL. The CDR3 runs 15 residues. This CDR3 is CASSQAEGRRETQYF. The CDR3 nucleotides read TGCGCCAGCAGCCAAGCCGAGGGCAGGCGGGAGACCCAGTACTTC.

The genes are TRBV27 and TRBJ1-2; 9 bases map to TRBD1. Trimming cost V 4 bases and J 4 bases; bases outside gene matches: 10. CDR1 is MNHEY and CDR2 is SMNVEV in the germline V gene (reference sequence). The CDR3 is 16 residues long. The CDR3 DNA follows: TGTGCCAGCAGTTCATACGGGGACAGGGCTAGCTATGGCTACACCTTC. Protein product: CASSSYGDRASYGYTF.

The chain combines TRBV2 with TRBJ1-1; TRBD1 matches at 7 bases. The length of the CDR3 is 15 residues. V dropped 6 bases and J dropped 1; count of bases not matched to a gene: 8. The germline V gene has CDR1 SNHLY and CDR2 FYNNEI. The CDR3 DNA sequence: TGTGCCAGCAGCCCGGGACAGTTGGGGAACACTGAAGCTTTCTTT. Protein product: CASSPGQLGNTEAFF.

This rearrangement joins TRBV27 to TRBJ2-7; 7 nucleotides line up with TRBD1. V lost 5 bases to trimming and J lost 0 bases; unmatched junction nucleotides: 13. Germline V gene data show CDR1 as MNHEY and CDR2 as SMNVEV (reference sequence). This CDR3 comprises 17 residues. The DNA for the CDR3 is TGTGCCAGCAGTCGTAACCCCTCCGGGACAGCCTCCTACGAGCAGTACTTC. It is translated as CASSRNPSGTASYEQYF.

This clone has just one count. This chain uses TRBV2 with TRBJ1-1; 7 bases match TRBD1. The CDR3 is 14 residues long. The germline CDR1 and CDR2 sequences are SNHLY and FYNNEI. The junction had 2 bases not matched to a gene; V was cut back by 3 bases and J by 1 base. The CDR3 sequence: CASSDWTGNTEAFF. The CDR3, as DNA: TGTGCCAGCAGTGACTGGACAGGGAACACTGAAGCTTTCTTT.

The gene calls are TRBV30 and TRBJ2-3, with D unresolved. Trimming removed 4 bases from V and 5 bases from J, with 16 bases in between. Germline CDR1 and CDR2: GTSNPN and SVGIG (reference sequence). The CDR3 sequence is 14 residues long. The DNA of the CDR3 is TGTGCCTGGAATATACTCCAACCGGGAGATACGCAGTATTTT. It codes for CAWNILQPGDTQYF. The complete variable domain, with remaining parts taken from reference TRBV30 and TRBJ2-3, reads SQTIHQWPATLVQPVGSPLSLECTVEGTSNPNLYWYRQAAGRGLQLLFYSVGIGQISSEVPQNLSASRPQDRQFILSSKKLLLSDSGFYLCAWNILQPGDTQYFGPGTRLTVL.

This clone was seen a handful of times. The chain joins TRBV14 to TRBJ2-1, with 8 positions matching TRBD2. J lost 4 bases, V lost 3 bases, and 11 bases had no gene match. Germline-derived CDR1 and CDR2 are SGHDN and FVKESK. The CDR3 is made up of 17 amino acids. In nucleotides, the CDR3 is TGTGCCAGCAGCCATTACAGAGCGGGAGTTGGTTACAATGAGCAGTTCTTC. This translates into CASSHYRAGVGYNEQFF.

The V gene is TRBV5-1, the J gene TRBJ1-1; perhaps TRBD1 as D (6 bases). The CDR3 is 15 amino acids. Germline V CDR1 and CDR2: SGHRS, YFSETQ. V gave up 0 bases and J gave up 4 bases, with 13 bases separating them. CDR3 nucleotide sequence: TGCGCCAGCAGCTTGGATTGGGGAGGGGGCACTGAAGCTTTCTTT. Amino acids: CASSLDWGGGTEAFF.

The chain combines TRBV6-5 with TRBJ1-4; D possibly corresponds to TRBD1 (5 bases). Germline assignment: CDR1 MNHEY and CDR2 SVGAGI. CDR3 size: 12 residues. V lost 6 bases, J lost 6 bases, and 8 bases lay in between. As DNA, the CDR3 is TGTGCCAGCAGGGACACATATGAAAAACTGTTTTTT. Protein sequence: CASRDTYEKLFF.

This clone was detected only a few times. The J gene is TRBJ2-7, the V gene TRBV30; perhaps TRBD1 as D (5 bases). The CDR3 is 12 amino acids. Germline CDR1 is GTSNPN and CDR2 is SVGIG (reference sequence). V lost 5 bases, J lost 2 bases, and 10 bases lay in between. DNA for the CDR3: TGTGCCTGGGGACATAACGCCTACGAGCAGTACTTC. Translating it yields CAWGHNAYEQYF. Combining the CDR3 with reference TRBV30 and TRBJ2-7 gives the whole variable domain SQTIHQWPATLVQPVGSPLSLECTVEGTSNPNLYWYRQAAGRGLQLLFYSVGIGQISSEVPQNLSASRPQDRQFILSSKKLLLSDSGFYLCAWGHNAYEQYFGPGTRLTVT.

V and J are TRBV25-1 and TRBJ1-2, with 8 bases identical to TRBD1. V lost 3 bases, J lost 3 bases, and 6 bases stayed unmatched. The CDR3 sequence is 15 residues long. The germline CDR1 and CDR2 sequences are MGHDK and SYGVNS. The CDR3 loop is CASSDPGGKDYGYTF. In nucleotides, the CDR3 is TGTGCCAGCAGTGATCCAGGGGGCAAAGACTATGGCTACACCTTC.